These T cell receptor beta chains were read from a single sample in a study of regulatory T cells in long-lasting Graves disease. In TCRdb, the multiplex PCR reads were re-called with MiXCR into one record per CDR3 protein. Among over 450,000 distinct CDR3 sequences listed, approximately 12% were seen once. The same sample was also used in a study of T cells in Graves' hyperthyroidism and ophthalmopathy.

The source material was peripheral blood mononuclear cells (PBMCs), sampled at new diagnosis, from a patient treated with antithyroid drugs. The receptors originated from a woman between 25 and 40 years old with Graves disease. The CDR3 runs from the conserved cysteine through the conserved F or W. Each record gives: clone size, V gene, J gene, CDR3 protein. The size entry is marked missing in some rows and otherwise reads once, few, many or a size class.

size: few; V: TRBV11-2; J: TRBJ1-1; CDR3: CASSQLKGTGGAFF
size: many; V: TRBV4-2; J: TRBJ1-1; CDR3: CASSQGGTGGDEAFF
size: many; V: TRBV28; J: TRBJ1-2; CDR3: CASSLRGNYGYTF
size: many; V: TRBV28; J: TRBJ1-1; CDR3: CASSFNSKDTEAFF
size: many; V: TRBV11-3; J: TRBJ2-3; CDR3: CASSLGQGNTDTQYF
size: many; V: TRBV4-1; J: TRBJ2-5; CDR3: CASSQAQHGAVETQYF
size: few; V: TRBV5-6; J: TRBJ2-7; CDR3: CASSLSLGRQAQYF
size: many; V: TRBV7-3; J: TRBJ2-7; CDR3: CASSPGPLSEQYF
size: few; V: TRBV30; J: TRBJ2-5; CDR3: CAWGLPGGETQYF
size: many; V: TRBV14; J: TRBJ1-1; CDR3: CASSQEWGYRGQGTEAFF
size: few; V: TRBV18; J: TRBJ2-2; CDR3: CASSPWGLAFNTGELFF
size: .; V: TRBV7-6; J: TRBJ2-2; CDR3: CASSLVYRANTGELFF
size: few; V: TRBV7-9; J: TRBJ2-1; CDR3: CASSSNTRIEQFF
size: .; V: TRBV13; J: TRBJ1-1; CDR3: CASSLRGARTEAFF
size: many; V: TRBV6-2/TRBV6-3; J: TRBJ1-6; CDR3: CASSYDRSYNSPLHF
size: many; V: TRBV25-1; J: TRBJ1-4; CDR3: CASSPYRRLEKLFF
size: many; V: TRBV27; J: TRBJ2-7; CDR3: CASSPRTGPPYEQYF
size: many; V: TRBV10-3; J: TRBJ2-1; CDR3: CAISESPLRGTYNEQFF
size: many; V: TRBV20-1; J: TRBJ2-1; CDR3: CSAPGLAGGPGEQFF
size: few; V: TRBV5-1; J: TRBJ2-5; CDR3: CASSGGGPWRETQYF
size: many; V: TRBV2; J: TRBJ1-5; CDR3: CASSDWRVSNQPQHF
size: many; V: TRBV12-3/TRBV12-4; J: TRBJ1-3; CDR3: CASSLYQGSGDTIYF
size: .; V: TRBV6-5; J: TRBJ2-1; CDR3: CASSYSSGGYEQFF
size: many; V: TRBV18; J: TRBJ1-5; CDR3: CASSPMDNNQPQHF
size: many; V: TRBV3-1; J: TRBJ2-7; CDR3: CASSSTSGVSYEQYF
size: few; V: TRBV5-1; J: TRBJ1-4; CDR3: CASSFLPGGLREKLFF